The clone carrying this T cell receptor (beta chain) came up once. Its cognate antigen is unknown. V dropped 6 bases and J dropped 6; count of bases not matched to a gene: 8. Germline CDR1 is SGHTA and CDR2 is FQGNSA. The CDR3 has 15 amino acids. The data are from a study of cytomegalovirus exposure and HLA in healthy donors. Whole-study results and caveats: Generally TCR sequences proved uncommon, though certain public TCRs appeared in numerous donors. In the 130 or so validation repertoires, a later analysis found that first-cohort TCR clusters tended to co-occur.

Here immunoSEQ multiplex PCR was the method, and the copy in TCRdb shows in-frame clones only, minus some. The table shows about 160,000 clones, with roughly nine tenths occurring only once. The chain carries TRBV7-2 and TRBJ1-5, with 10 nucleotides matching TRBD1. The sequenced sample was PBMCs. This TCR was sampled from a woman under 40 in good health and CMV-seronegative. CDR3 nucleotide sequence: TGTGCCAGCAGTAGGGACAGGGGAGGAGGTCAGCCCCAGCATTTT. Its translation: CASSRDRGGGQPQHF. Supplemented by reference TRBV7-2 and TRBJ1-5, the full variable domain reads GAGVSQSPSNKVTEKGKDVELRCDPISGHTALYWYRQSLGQGLEFLIYFQGNSAPDKSGLPSDRFSAERTGGSVSTLTIQRTQQEDSAVYLCASSRDRGGGQPQHFGDGTRLSIL.